The 24 T cell receptor beta chains below come from one sample, sequenced in a study of molecular identifiers for immune sequencing clone quantification. TCRdb analysed the PCR reads with MiXCR anew, one entry per CDR3 protein. This table has nearly 650,000 distinct CDR3 sequences, 25% appearing once. Sequencing input: naive CD8+ T cells from blood, with Jurkat cell RNA spiked in. Subset: FACS-sorted CD8+CD4-CCR7+CD45RA+ naive T cells. The receptors here all came from a human donor in good health. Some libraries in this study had Jurkat cell RNA spiked in.

This clonotype was counted a few times. J is TRBJ2-5 and V is TRBV19, with TRBD2 as a possible D gene (5 bases). V was trimmed by 2 bases and J by 0 bases, leaving 13 bases between them. Per the germline V gene, CDR1 is LNHDA and CDR2 is SQIVND (reference sequence). This CDR3 is built from 16 residues. The CDR3, as DNA: TGTGCCAGTAGTATACCGGGGAACGAGTACCAAGAGACCCAGTACTTC. It translates to CASSIPGNEYQETQYF.

This clonotype has ten or more counts. The chain employs TRBV7-2 and TRBJ2-4; no clear D gene. Between the trimmed V and J ends, which lost 5 bases and 5 bases, there was a span of 10 bases. From germline, CDR1 is SGHTA and CDR2 FQGNSA. CDR3 length: 13 amino acids. In DNA, the CDR3 is TGTGCCAGCAGCCCTATAGTTGAAAACATTCAGTACTTC. It codes for CASSPIVENIQYF.

The rearrangement uses TRBV4-3 and TRBJ2-7, with TRBD2 matching over 8 bases. Germline V lookup: CDR1 LGHNA, CDR2 YSLEER. The CDR3 extends over 17 amino acids. V was pared by 0 bases and J by 1 base, with 8 bases of the junction left unmatched. CDR3 nucleotide sequence: TGCGCCAGCAGCCAAGATAAGGCGAGCGGGGGTTCCTACGAGCAGTACTTC. Residues: CASSQDKASGGSYEQYF.

This clonotype turned up a few times. The chain is built from TRBV5-6 and TRBJ2-2, with a possible D match to TRBD1 (6 bases). CDR1 is SGHDT and CDR2 is YYEEEE in the germline V gene. The CDR3 totals 16 residues. Trimming took 1 base from V and 6 from J, leaving 16 bases between them. The CDR3 DNA reads TGTGCCAGCAGCTTGAGGGACATTCGATCGTCCGGGGAGCTGTTTTTT. It specifies CASSLRDIRSSGELFF.

Remarks on this clonotype: A much larger clone lies a single base off, so this may be a read error. The chain uses TRBV6-5 and TRBJ2-1; D might be TRBD1 (6 bases). Germline V gene lookup returns CDR1 MNHEY and CDR2 SVGAGI. The CDR3 is made up of 15 amino acids. The CDR3 nucleotides are TGTGCCAGCAGTTCCCCGATCGACAGGTTTGATGAGCATTTCTTC. Its translation is CASSSPIDRFDEHFF.

This clonotype appeared once. V gene TRBV7-9 combines with J gene TRBJ2-5; D remains ambiguous. The V gene's germline CDR1 is SEHNR and CDR2 FQNEAQ (reference sequence). The V gene lost 3 bases and the J gene lost 7 bases, with 15 bases spanning the gap. The CDR3 covers 14 residues. The DNA of the CDR3 is TGTGCCAGCAGCTTTGTCGACGGCTCAGGGACCCAGTACTTC. Amino acids: CASSFVDGSGTQYF.

J is TRBJ1-1 and V is TRBV11-2, with a possible D match to TRBD1 (6 bases). The germline V gene encodes CDR1 SGHAT and CDR2 FQNNGV. Trimming removed 0 bases from V and 2 bases from J, with 10 bases in between. CDR3 length: 15 residues. The CDR3 DNA follows: TGTGCCAGCAGCTTAGATCGGGGGCGCAACACTGAAGCTTTCTTT. Its translation: CASSLDRGRNTEAFF.

As concerns this clonotype: Mismatch with germline at one junction end may stem from a read error. This rearrangement joins TRBV19 to TRBJ1-5; D not certain. The CDR3 has 15 residues. Per the germline V gene, CDR1 is LNHDA and CDR2 is SQIVND (reference sequence). CDR3 loop: CASSTTDYSTQPQHF. CDR3 sequence (DNA): TGTGCCAGTAGTACGACCGATTATAGCACTCAGCCCCAGCATTTT. Drawing the rest from reference TRBV19 and TRBJ1-5, the complete variable domain is DGGITQSPKYLFRKEGQNVTLSCEQNLNHDAMYWYRQDPGQGLRLIYYSQIVNDFQKGDIAEGYSVSREKKESFPLTVTSAQKNPTAFYLCASSTTDYSTQPQHFGDGTRLSIL.

This clonotype has ten or more counts. The chain carries TRBV29-1 and TRBJ1-2, with 7 bases aligning to TRBD1. V lost 7 bases and J lost 4; bases outside the gene matches: 6. The CDR3 extends over 12 amino acids. Germline V CDR1 and CDR2: SQVTM, ANQGSEA. CDR3 loop: CSARQGAYGYTF. CDR3 sequence (DNA): TGCAGCGCAAGACAGGGCGCCTATGGCTACACCTTC. The full variable domain, its missing parts supplied by reference TRBV29-1 and TRBJ1-2, is SAVISQKPSRDICQRGTSLTIQCQVDSQVTMMFWYRQQPGQSLTLIATANQGSEATYESGFVIDKFPISRPNLTFSTLTVSNMSPEDSSIYLCSARQGAYGYTFGSGTRLTVV.

This clonotype was seen a few times. V and J are TRBV14 and TRBJ1-2; perhaps TRBD1 as D (5 bases). Germline V gene sequence: CDR1 SGHDN, CDR2 FVKESK. This CDR3 region has 14 residues. Trimming took 3 bases from V and 8 from J, leaving 16 bases between them. The CDR3 DNA reads as TGTGCCAGCAGCCAGGTGGCAGTCGCAGGGGGCTACACCTTC. Translating it yields CASSQVAVAGGYTF.

The table lists this clonotype with many counts. This chain connects TRBV28 to TRBJ1-2, with 9 bases aligning to TRBD1. CDR3 size: 15 residues. Trimming took 5 bases from V and 4 from J; bases not matched to a gene: 8. Looked up from germline, CDR1 is MDHEN and CDR2 is SYDVKM. CDR3 sequence: CASSTTGGDPYGYTF. In DNA, the CDR3 is TGTGCCAGCAGTACGACAGGGGGTGACCCCTATGGCTACACCTTC.

This clonotype was picked up many times. The chain combines TRBV9 with TRBJ2-3; TRBD2 agrees at 10 bases. Per the germline V gene, CDR1 is SGDLS and CDR2 is YYNGEE. There are 18 residues in the CDR3. The V and J ends lost 6 bases and 4 bases, in that order; junction bases with no gene match: 17. CDR3 in DNA: TGTGCCAGCACCCCGTGGGCTAGCGGGAGCCCCCCGCCAGATACGCAGTATTTT. This translates into CASTPWASGSPPPDTQYF.

This clonotype was recorded at least ten times. The rearrangement links TRBV15 to TRBJ2-3, with 12 bases identical to TRBD2. The CDR3 sequence is 17 residues long. V gave up 0 bases and J gave up 2 bases; unmatched junction bases: 3. CDR1 LNHNV and CDR2 YYDKDF come from the germline V gene (reference sequence). CDR3: CATSRDLAGGLTDTQYF. The DNA for the CDR3 is TGTGCCACCAGCAGAGATCTAGCGGGGGGGCTCACAGATACGCAGTATTTT.

This clonotype was counted only a few times. The V call is TRBV20-1, the J call TRBJ2-5; D gene ambiguous. This CDR3 contains 13 residues. Per the germline V gene, CDR1 is DFQATT and CDR2 is SNEGSKA (reference sequence). V lost 6 bases to trimming and J lost 1 base, with 12 bases between them. CDR3 amino acids: CSADRALQETQYF. CDR3 DNA: TGCAGTGCCGACCGGGCCCTCCAAGAGACCCAGTACTTC.

This clonotype has a single count. Given a much more abundant clone one base away, this may be a read error. This sequence joins TRBV19 and TRBJ2-1, with 12 positions matching TRBD2. The CDR3 is 16 amino acids. The V segment lost 5 bases and the J segment 2 bases; nucleotides outside the gene matches: 4. Germline CDR1 is LNHDA and CDR2 is SQIVND (reference sequence). Here the CDR3 reads CASSVSSGGAYNEQFF. CDR3 DNA sequence: TGTGCCAGTAGTGTATCTAGCGGGGGGGCCTACAATGAGCAGTTCTTC.

The chain's CDR3 is CAWSLAPSTDTQYF. DNA for the CDR3: TGTGCCTGGAGTTTAGCGCCTAGCACAGATACGCAGTATTTT. This chain links TRBV30 with TRBJ2-3, with D maybe TRBD2 (5 bases). Deletions cut 2 bases from V and 0 bases from J, with 9 bases between. Germline V gives CDR1 GTSNPN, CDR2 SVGIG (reference sequence). CDR3 size: 14 residues.

This clonotype was counted at least ten times. The rearrangement joins TRBV29-1 to TRBJ2-7, with 11 bases fitting TRBD2. V was clipped by 6 bases and J by 7 bases; unmatched bases: 8. The V gene's germline CDR1 is SQVTM and CDR2 ANQGSEA. This CDR3 has 13 residues. CDR3 coding DNA: TGCAGCGTAATAGCGGGAGGGCCGAGGGAGCAGTACTTC. Translated, it gives CSVIAGGPREQYF.

This clonotype came up many times. This chain connects TRBV7-9 to TRBJ1-4; D gene unclear. There are 14 residues in the CDR3. Germline V lookup: CDR1 SEHNR, CDR2 FQNEAQ (reference sequence). Trimming shortened V by 1 base and J by 8 bases, and 11 bases separated the two germline ends. CDR3 nucleotides: TGTGCCAGCAGCTTAGATGGAGGGATGGAAAAACTGTTTTTT. Translated: CASSLDGGMEKLFF.

This clonotype was recorded a few times. This chain uses TRBV9 with TRBJ2-5; the match to TRBD1 covers 7 bases. The V gene end was trimmed by 2 bases and the J gene end by 4 bases; junction bases not matched to a gene: 5. Germline values: CDR1 SGDLS, CDR2 YYNGEE. The CDR3 is made up of 14 amino acids. The CDR3 sequence is CASSVLGGGETQYF. The CDR3 DNA reads TGTGCCAGCAGCGTCCTAGGGGGCGGAGAGACCCAGTACTTC.

This clonotype occurred many times. This chain connects TRBV4-1 to TRBJ2-7, with 9 bases matching TRBD2. CDR3 length equals 15 residues. Germline lookup yields CDR1 MGHRA and CDR2 YSYEKL. Trimming cost V 2 bases and J 2 bases; bases outside gene matches: 4. The CDR3 is CASSQKRGAPYEQYF. CDR3 in DNA: TGCGCCAGCAGCCAAAAGCGGGGGGCGCCCTACGAGCAGTACTTC.

This clonotype was detected ten times or more. J is TRBJ2-7 and V is TRBV3-1; D unresolved. The CDR3 covers 14 residues. Looked up from germline, CDR1 is LGHDT and CDR2 is YNNKEL (reference sequence). Trimming took 1 base from V and 0 from J, leaving 7 bases between them. CDR3 nucleotides: TGTGCCAGCAGCCAAGGCCCGGACTCCTACGAGCAGTACTTC. This gives the protein CASSQGPDSYEQYF.

The V call is TRBV4-3, the J call TRBJ2-7; D is ambiguous. Trimming shortened V by 0 bases and J by 7 bases, and 16 bases separated the two germline ends. Germline V gives CDR1 LGHNA, CDR2 YSLEER. CDR3 length: 15 residues. Here the CDR3 DNA reads TGCGCCAGCAGCCAAGATGTGGACGCAATTTGGGAGCAGTACTTC. It codes for CASSQDVDAIWEQYF.

The V gene is TRBV5-4, the J gene TRBJ1-4; 11 bases align to TRBD1. The CDR3 extends over 15 amino acids. V was clipped by 3 bases and J by 12 bases; unmatched bases: 10. From germline, CDR1 is SGHNT and CDR2 YYREEE (reference sequence). The CDR3 bases are TGTGCCAGCAGCTCAGACCTGGGACAGGGGGGAGAACTGTTTTTT. It translates to CASSSDLGQGGELFF.

V usage is TRBV4-3 and J usage is TRBJ2-7; no definite D call. Germline V CDR1 and CDR2: LGHNA, YSLEER. The CDR3 contains 15 residues. The V gene lost 0 bases and the J gene lost 2 bases, with 11 bases spanning the gap. The CDR3 region has the DNA TGCGCCAGCAGCCAAGATCGCTACGCAACCTACGAGCAGTACTTC. It specifies CASSQDRYATYEQYF.